Included here is one T cell receptor (beta chain) sequence, with context. The time point: patch test 1, 2 weeks after DPC sensitization. As for treatment: therapeutic diphenylcyclopropenone sensitization with weekly scalp DPC. Alopecia patients, 18 to 70 years old and DPC-suitable, served as donors. This specimen comes from a study of human T cells and chemical hapten exposure. MiXCR, applied by TCRdb to the RACE reads, yields one record per CDR3 protein. In the table there are tens of thousands of distinct CDR3 sequences, about 10% of which are singletons. Germline V CDR1 and CDR2: SEHNR, FQNEAQ (reference sequence). V was shortened by 4 bases and J by 8 bases, with 8 bases between the two germline ends. This CDR3 contains 12 residues.

The chain has TRBV7-9 and TRBJ2-2; D gene unclear. The clonotype originates from a woman in her forties or fifties with alopecia areata. Some clones in this sample may be carry-over from other donors' samples. Sequences were derived from whole blood, sampled in connection with sensitization to the hapten diphenylcyclopropenone (DPC). CDR3 sequence (DNA): TGTGCCAGCAGCTCCGATGGGGGGGAGCTGTTTTTT. Its protein product is CASSSDGGELFF.